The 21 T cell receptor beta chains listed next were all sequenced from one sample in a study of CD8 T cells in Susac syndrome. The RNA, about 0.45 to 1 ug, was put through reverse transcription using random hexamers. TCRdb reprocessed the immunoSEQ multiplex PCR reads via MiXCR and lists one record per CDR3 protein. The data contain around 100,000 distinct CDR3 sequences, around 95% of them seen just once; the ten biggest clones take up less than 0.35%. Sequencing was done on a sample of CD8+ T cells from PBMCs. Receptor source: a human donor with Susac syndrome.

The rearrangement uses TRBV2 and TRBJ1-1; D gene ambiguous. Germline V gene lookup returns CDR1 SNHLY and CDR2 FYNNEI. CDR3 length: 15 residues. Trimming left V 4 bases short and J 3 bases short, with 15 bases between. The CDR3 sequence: CASSVKLVGYTEAFF. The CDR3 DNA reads TGTGCCAGCAGTGTTAAATTGGTGGGTTACACTGAAGCTTTCTTT.

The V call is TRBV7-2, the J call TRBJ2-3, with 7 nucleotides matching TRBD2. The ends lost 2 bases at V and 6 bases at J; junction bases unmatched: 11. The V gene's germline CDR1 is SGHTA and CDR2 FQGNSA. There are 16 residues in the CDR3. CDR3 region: CASSLRGGGVLDTQYF. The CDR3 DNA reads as TGTGCCAGCAGCTTACGTGGCGGGGGTGTATTGGATACGCAGTATTTT.

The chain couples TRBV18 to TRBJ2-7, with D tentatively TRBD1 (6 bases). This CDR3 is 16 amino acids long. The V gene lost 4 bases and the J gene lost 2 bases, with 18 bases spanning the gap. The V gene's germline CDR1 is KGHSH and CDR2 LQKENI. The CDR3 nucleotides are TGTGCCAGCTCACGTCCAGGCTGGGACAAAACCTACGAGCAGTACTTC. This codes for CASSRPGWDKTYEQYF.

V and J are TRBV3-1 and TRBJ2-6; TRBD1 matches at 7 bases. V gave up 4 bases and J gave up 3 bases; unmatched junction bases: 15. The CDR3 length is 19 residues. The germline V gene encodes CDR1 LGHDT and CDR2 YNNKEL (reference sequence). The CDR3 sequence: CASSLRGQSGALGANVLTF. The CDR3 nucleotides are TGTGCCAGCAGCCTAAGGGGACAGTCCGGTGCTCTTGGGGCCAACGTCCTGACTTTC.

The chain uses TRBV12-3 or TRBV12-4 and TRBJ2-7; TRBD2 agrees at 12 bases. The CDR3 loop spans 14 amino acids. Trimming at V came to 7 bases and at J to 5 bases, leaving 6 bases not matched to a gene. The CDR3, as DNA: TGTGCCAGCACCCTAGCGGGGGGGCCTGACGAGCAGTACTTC. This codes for CASTLAGGPDEQYF.

The CDR3 loop is CASRAGTSYYNEQFF. The CDR3, as DNA: TGTGCCAGCAGGGCCGGGACTAGCTACTACAATGAGCAGTTCTTC. The V call is TRBV2, the J call TRBJ2-1, with 9 nucleotides matching TRBD2. The CDR3 spans 15 residues. Germline CDR1 SNHLY, CDR2 FYNNEI. After removal of 6 bases from V and 3 bases from J, the junction contained 6 bases not matched to a gene. Combining the CDR3 with reference TRBV2 and TRBJ2-1 gives the whole variable domain EPEVTQTPSHQVTQMGQEVILRCVPISNHLYFYWYRQILGQKVEFLVSFYNNEISEKSEIFDDQFSVERPDGSNFTLKIRSTKLEDSAMYFCASRAGTSYYNEQFFGPGTRLTVL.

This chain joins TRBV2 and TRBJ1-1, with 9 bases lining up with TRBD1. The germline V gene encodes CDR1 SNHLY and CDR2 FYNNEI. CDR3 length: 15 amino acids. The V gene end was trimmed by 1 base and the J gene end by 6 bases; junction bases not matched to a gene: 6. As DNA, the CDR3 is TGTGCCAGCAGTGAAGGGGACAGGGCCCCTCCTGAAGCTTTCTTT. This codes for CASSEGDRAPPEAFF.

As DNA, the CDR3 is TGTGCCAGCGCGGGACAGGGAAATACCGAGCAGTACTTC. Its protein is CASAGQGNTEQYF. J is TRBJ2-7 and V is TRBV13, with TRBD1 identical over 9 bases. The V gene's germline CDR1 is PRHDT and CDR2 FYEKMQ (reference sequence). The CDR3 consists of 13 residues. Losses at the gene ends were 8 bases for V and 6 bases for J; bases not matched to a gene: 8.

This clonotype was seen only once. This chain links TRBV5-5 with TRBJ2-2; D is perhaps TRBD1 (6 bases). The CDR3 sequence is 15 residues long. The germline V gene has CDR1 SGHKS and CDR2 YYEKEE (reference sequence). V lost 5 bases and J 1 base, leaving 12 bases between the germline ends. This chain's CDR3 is CASRFDRWNTGELFF. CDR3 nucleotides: TGTGCCAGCAGGTTCGACAGGTGGAACACCGGGGAGCTGTTTTTT.

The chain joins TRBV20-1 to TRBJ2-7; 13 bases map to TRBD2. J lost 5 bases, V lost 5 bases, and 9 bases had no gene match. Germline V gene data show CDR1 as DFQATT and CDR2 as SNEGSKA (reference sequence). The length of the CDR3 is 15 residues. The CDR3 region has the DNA TGCAGTGCTCCCGGCGGGACTAGCGGGACGGACGAGCAGTACTTC. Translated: CSAPGGTSGTDEQYF.

CDR3 nucleotides: TGCAGCGTTTCCACGGGACTAGCGGGATTCAATGAGCAGTTCTTC. Protein sequence: CSVSTGLAGFNEQFF. The genes are TRBV29-1 and TRBJ2-1; 13 nucleotides match TRBD2. The CDR3 has 15 residues. In germline, CDR1 is SQVTM, CDR2 ANQGSEA. V trimming: 5 bases; J trimming: 6 bases; junction bases outside the gene matches: 7.

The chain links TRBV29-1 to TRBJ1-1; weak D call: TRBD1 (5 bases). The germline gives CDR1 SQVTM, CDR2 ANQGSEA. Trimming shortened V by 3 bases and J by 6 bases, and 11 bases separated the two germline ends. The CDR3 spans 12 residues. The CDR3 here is CSVDEGRAEAFF. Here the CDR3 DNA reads TGCAGCGTTGATGAGGGGCGCGCTGAAGCTTTCTTT.

In DNA, the CDR3 is TGCAGTGCTAGTAACGGTCCAGCGGGCTACACCTTC. This sequence encodes CSASNGPAGYTF. V gene TRBV20-1 combines with J gene TRBJ1-2, with D unresolved. Per germline, CDR1 DFQATT and CDR2 SNEGSKA (reference sequence). V was trimmed by 3 bases and J by 8 bases, leaving 13 bases between them. The CDR3 has 12 amino acids.

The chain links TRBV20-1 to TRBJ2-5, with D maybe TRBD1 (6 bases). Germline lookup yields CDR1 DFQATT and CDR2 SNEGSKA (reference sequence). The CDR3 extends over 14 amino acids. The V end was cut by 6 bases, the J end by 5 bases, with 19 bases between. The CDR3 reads CSATTPGAWETQYF. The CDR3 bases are TGCAGTGCAACCACCCCAGGGGCTTGGGAGACCCAGTACTTC.

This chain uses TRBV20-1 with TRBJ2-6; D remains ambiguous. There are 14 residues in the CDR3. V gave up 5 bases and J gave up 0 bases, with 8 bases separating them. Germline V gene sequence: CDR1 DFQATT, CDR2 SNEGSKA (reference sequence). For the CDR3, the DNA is TGCAGTGCTGGGATCGGCTCTGGGGCCAACGTCCTGACTTTC. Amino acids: CSAGIGSGANVLTF.

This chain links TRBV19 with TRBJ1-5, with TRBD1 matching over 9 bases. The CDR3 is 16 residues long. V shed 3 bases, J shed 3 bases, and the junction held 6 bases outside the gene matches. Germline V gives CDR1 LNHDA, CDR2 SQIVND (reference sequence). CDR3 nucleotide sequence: TGTGCCAGTAGTATGTCTTGGACAGGGGACAATCAGCCCCAGCATTTT. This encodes CASSMSWTGDNQPQHF. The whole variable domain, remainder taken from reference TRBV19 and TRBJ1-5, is DGGITQSPKYLFRKEGQNVTLSCEQNLNHDAMYWYRQDPGQGLRLIYYSQIVNDFQKGDIAEGYSVSREKKESFPLTVTSAQKNPTAFYLCASSMSWTGDNQPQHFGDGTRLSIL.

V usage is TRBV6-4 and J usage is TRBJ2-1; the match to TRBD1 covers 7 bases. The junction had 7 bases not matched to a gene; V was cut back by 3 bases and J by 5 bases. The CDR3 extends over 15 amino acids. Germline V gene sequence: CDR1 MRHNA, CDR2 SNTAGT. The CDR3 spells CASSEAGGQHNEQFF. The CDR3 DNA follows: TGTGCCAGCAGTGAGGCTGGGGGACAGCACAATGAGCAGTTCTTC.

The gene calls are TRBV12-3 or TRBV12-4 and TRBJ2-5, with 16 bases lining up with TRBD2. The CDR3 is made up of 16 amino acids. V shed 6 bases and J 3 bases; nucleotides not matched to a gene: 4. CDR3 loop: CASSLGTSGGEETQYF. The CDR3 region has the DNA TGTGCCAGCAGCCTTGGGACTAGCGGGGGGGAAGAGACCCAGTACTTC.

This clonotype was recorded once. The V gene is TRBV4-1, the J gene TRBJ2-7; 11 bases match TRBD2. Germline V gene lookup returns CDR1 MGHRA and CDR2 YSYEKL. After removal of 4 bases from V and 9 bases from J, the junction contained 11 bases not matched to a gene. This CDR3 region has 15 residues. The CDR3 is CASSLVAGGPSGQYF. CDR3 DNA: TGCGCCAGCAGCCTAGTAGCGGGAGGGCCCTCAGGGCAGTACTTC.

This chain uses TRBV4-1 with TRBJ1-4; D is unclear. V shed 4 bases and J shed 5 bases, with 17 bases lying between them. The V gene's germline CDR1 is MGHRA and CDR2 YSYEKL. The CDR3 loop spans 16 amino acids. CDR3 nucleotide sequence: TGCGCCAGCAGCCCTTCAGAGCAGGCGACCAATGAAAAACTGTTTTTT. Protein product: CASSPSEQATNEKLFF.

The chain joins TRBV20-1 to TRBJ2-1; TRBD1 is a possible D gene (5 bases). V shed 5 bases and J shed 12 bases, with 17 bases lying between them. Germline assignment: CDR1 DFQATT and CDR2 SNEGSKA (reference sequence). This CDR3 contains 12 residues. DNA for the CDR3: TGCAGTGCTTGGAATCGACAGCTTGTGCAGTTCTTC. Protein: CSAWNRQLVQFF.